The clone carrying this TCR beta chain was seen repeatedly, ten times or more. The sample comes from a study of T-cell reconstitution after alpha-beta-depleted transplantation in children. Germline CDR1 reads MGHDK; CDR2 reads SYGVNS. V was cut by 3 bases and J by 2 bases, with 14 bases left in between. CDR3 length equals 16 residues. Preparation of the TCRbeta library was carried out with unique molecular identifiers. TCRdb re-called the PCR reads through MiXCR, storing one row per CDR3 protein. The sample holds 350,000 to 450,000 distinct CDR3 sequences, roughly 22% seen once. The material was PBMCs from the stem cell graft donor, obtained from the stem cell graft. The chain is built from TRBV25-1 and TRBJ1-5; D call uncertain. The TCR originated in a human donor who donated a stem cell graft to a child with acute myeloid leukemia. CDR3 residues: CASSETTRGGNQPQHF. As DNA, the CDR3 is TGTGCCAGCAGTGAGACGACAAGAGGAGGCAATCAGCCCCAGCATTTT.